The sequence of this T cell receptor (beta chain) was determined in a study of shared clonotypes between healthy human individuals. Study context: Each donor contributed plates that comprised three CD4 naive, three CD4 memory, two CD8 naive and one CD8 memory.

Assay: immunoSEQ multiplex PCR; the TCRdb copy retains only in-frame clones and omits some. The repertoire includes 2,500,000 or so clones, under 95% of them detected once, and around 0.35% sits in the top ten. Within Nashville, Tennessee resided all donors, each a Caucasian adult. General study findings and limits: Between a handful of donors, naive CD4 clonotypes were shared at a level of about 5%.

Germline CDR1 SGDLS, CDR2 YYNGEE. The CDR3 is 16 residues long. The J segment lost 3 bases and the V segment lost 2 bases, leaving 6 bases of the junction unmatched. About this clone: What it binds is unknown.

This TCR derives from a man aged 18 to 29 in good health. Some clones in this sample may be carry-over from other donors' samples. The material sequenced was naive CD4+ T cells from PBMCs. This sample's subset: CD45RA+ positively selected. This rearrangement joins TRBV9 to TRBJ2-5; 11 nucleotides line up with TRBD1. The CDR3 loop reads CASSVVGQGAEETQYF. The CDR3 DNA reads TGTGCCAGCAGCGTGGTCGGACAGGGGGCGGAAGAGACCCAGTACTTC.